This TCR beta chain was recorded in a study of T cell responses to AZD1222 COVID-19 vaccine. Produced via immunoSEQ multiplex PCR; TCRdb's table is partial and in-frame only. The sample lists 90,000 to 150,000 clones, approximately 90% occurring once. CDR3 length: 15 amino acids. Germline loops: CDR1 SGHRS, CDR2 YFSETQ. Trimming stripped 4 bases from V and 2 bases from J, with 16 bases between. Overall study findings and caveats: There were mostly white British donors and more females than males, and clonal diversity was possibly underestimated. The span of vaccine-associated CD4 TCRs extended across spike, with dominance at 160-218 and 743-854.

The sample holds one count of this clone. Its antigen is unidentified. This rearrangement joins TRBV5-1 to TRBJ2-7, with D hard to call. The TCR comes from an adult who received the AZD1222 COVID-19 vaccine. This sample comprised peripheral blood, obtained 28 days after the second AZD1222 dose. This CDR3 reads CASSRLGMIPYEQYF. The CDR3 DNA reads as TGCGCCAGCAGCCGTCTGGGAATGATTCCCTACGAGCAGTACTTC.